One and the same sample provided the 18 T cell receptor beta chains below, sequenced in a study of T-cell reconstitution after alpha-beta-depleted transplantation in children. A library of TCRbeta sequences, prepared with unique molecular identifiers, was generated. TCRdb processed the PCR reads anew with MiXCR; each CDR3 protein has one entry. The data contain about a million distinct CDR3 sequences, about 29% of them singletons. The sample consisted of PBMCs, mostly from graft donor cells, taken 360 days after TCRalphabeta/CD19-depleted stem cell transplant. The receptors come from a boy under two years old who had a stem cell transplant for SCID, so the T cells may come from the graft donor.

This clonotype was counted only a few times. This chain joins TRBV5-6 and TRBJ2-5; D is undetermined. Germline loops: CDR1 SGHDT, CDR2 YYEEEE. The CDR3 is made up of 14 amino acids. Trimming shortened V by 3 bases and J by 5 bases, and 14 bases separated the two germline ends. The CDR3 coding sequence is TGTGCCAGCAGCTACGCTTGGGTGAGGGAGACCCAGTACTTC. This sequence encodes CASSYAWVRETQYF.

The V and J genes are TRBV7-6 and TRBJ2-3; D uncertain. Germline V gene lookup returns CDR1 SGHVS and CDR2 FNYEAQ. Trimming left V 1 base short and J 5 bases short, with 10 bases between. The CDR3 is made up of 14 amino acids. Written as DNA, the CDR3 is TGTGCCAGCAGCTTAGGTGGAGTTCAAGATACGCAGTATTTT. Protein sequence: CASSLGGVQDTQYF. Together with reference TRBV7-6 and TRBJ2-3, the CDR3 gives the full variable domain: GAGVSQSPRYKVTKRGQDVALRCDPISGHVSLYWYRQALGQGPEFLTYFNYEAQQDKSGLPNDRFSAERPEGSISTLTIQRTEQRDSAMYRCASSLGGVQDTQYFGPGTRLTVL.

This clonotype appeared a few times. The chain links TRBV7-3 to TRBJ2-5; D is ambiguous. V was cut by 2 bases and J by 0 bases, with 4 bases left in between. This CDR3 is built from 13 residues. CDR1 and CDR2 from the germline V gene are SGHTA and FQGTGA. The CDR3 DNA is TGTGCCAGCAGCTTATCGGACCAAGAGACCCAGTACTTC. It specifies CASSLSDQETQYF. Variable domain in full (rest from reference TRBV7-3 and TRBJ2-5): GAGVSQTPSNKVTEKGKYVELRCDPISGHTALYWYRQSLGQGPEFLIYFQGTGAADDSGLPNDRFFAVRPEGSVSTLKIQRTERGDSAVYLCASSLSDQETQYFGPGTRLLVL.

The chain carries TRBV11-2 and TRBJ2-3, with D perhaps TRBD2 (5 bases). This CDR3 has 12 amino acids. V was clipped by 2 bases and J by 8 bases, with 8 bases between them. Germline CDR1 SGHAT, CDR2 FQNNGV. The CDR3 here is CASSLSRGTQYF. The CDR3 DNA follows: TGTGCCAGCAGCTTAAGTCGGGGTACGCAGTATTTT.

This clonotype was observed a handful of times. This chain links TRBV7-8 with TRBJ1-5; 7 positions agree with TRBD1. The V gene's germline CDR1 is SGHVS and CDR2 FQNEAQ. Unmatched junction bases numbered 6, after V lost 4 bases and J lost 6 bases. The CDR3 is 14 amino acids. The CDR3 protein is CASSYTGDGQPQHF. The DNA for the CDR3 is TGTGCCAGCAGCTATACAGGGGACGGTCAGCCCCAGCATTTT. The whole variable domain, remainder taken from reference TRBV7-8 and TRBJ1-5, is GAGVSQSPRYKVAKRGQDVALRCDPISGHVSLFWYQQALGQGPEFLTYFQNEAQLDKSGLPSDRFFAERPEGSVSTLKIQRTQQEDSAVYLCASSYTGDGQPQHFGDGTRLSIL.

This clonotype was recorded only once. This sequence joins TRBV20-1 and TRBJ2-3; D is unresolved. The CDR3 has 14 residues. Germline CDR1 is DFQATT and CDR2 is SNEGSKA (reference sequence). Deletions cut 5 bases from V and 0 bases from J, with 12 bases between. CDR3 coding DNA: TGCAGTGCTCCCGCGGTCCTAAGCACAGATACGCAGTATTTT. Residues: CSAPAVLSTDTQYF.

Only a few counts were recorded for this clonotype. CDR3 amino acids: CSVEETTGETQYF. CDR3 DNA sequence: TGCAGCGTTGAAGAAACGACAGGGGAGACCCAGTACTTC. The chain uses TRBV29-1 and TRBJ2-5; 7 nucleotides align to TRBD1. CDR3 length: 13 residues. Losses at the gene ends were 0 bases for V and 5 bases for J; bases not matched to a gene: 3. Germline V CDR1 and CDR2: SQVTM, ANQGSEA.

This rearrangement joins TRBV15 to TRBJ2-2; the match to TRBD1 covers 7 bases. This CDR3 has 16 amino acids. The germline CDR1 and CDR2 sequences are LNHNV and YYDKDF (reference sequence). V lost 4 bases and J lost 4; bases outside the gene matches: 9. The CDR3 protein is CATSITGRGSTGELFF. The CDR3, as DNA: TGTGCCACCAGCATAACGGGCAGGGGGTCCACCGGGGAGCTGTTTTTT.

This clonotype was counted many times. In DNA form, the CDR3 reads TGTGCCAGCAGCCCCCGACAGACGAACACTGAAGCTTTCTTT. It specifies CASSPRQTNTEAFF. The rearrangement links TRBV28 to TRBJ1-1; a possible D gene is TRBD1 (5 bases). Trimming took 6 bases from V and 1 from J, leaving 12 bases between them. The CDR3 contains 14 residues. The V gene's germline CDR1 is MDHEN and CDR2 SYDVKM.

This clonotype was found a few times. The CDR3 nucleotides read TGTGCCAGTACTGTGGGGGACACTGAAGCTTTCTTT. This translates into CASTVGDTEAFF. This chain joins TRBV6-2 or TRBV6-3 and TRBJ1-1; D might be TRBD1 (5 bases). The CDR3 contains 12 residues. V lost 9 bases to trimming and J lost 3 bases, with 11 bases between them. Germline lookup yields CDR1 MNHEY and CDR2 SVGEGT.

V usage is TRBV5-1 and J usage is TRBJ2-1; D uncertain. Trimming stripped 4 bases from V and 0 bases from J, with 14 bases between. CDR1 is SGHRS, CDR2 YFSETQ, per germline. There are 16 residues in the CDR3. CDR3 sequence reads: CASSLWARSSYNEQFF. In nucleotides, the CDR3 is TGCGCCAGCAGCCTTTGGGCCAGGAGCTCCTACAATGAGCAGTTCTTC.

The chain couples TRBV5-1 to TRBJ2-1, with 14 bases fitting TRBD2. Unmatched junction bases numbered 7, after V lost 6 bases and J lost 5 bases. The germline V gene has CDR1 SGHRS and CDR2 YFSETQ. This CDR3 region has 16 residues. The CDR3 nucleotides are TGCGCCAGCACCGGACTAGCGGGGGGCCTAAACAATGAGCAGTTCTTC. It translates to CASTGLAGGLNNEQFF.

In this sample, this clonotype turned up a few times. The chain combines TRBV7-9 with TRBJ1-5; maybe TRBD1 (6 bases). CDR3 length equals 13 residues. Germline loops: CDR1 SEHNR, CDR2 FQNEAQ (reference sequence). V lost 8 bases and J 2 bases, leaving 10 bases between the germline ends. In DNA, the CDR3 is TGTGCCAGCGCGGACAGCGGCAATCAGCCCCAGCATTTT. The encoded protein is CASADSGNQPQHF.

This clonotype was picked up a small number of times. This rearrangement joins TRBV20-1 to TRBJ1-2; D perhaps matches TRBD1 (6 bases). The CDR3 consists of 15 residues. Trimming shortened V by 5 bases and J by 5 bases, and 21 bases separated the two germline ends. Germline V gives CDR1 DFQATT, CDR2 SNEGSKA (reference sequence). The CDR3 nucleotides are TGCAGTGCTGTTAACAGGGATAGGGCTTATTATGGCTACACCTTC. Protein: CSAVNRDRAYYGYTF.

The chain carries TRBV9 and TRBJ2-7, with 10 positions matching TRBD1. The CDR3 covers 15 residues. After removal of 0 bases from V and 4 bases from J, the junction contained 4 bases not matched to a gene. Per germline, CDR1 SGDLS and CDR2 YYNGEE. In DNA form, the CDR3 reads TGTGCCAGCAGCGTAGGGGGGACAGGGGAGTACGAGCAGTACTTC. Residues: CASSVGGTGEYEQYF.

J is TRBJ2-7 and V is TRBV10-3; D is possibly TRBD2 (6 bases). The germline CDR1 and CDR2 sequences are ENHRY and SYGVKD. Trimming removed 2 bases at V and 3 bases at J, with 14 bases between. This CDR3 has 15 residues. The CDR3 region is CAISEPSREVYEQYF. DNA of the CDR3: TGTGCCATCAGTGAGCCTAGCAGGGAGGTCTACGAGCAGTACTTC.

J is TRBJ2-7 and V is TRBV7-8; possibly TRBD1 for D (6 bases). Germline CDR1 is SGHVS and CDR2 is FQNEAQ. V gave up 5 bases and J gave up 3 bases, with 14 bases separating them. The CDR3 contains 14 residues. The CDR3 reads CASSMDRTLYEQYF. The DNA for the CDR3 is TGTGCCAGCAGCATGGACAGAACTCTCTACGAGCAGTACTTC.

The J gene is TRBJ2-1, the V gene TRBV4-1; no firm D call. Trimming shortened V by 4 bases and J by 5 bases, and 15 bases separated the two germline ends. Per the germline V gene, CDR1 is MGHRA and CDR2 is YSYEKL. This CDR3 spans 15 amino acids. The CDR3 nucleotides are TGCGCCAGCAGCCGCCTACCCAGTAGGGACAATGAGCAGTTCTTC. This translates into CASSRLPSRDNEQFF.